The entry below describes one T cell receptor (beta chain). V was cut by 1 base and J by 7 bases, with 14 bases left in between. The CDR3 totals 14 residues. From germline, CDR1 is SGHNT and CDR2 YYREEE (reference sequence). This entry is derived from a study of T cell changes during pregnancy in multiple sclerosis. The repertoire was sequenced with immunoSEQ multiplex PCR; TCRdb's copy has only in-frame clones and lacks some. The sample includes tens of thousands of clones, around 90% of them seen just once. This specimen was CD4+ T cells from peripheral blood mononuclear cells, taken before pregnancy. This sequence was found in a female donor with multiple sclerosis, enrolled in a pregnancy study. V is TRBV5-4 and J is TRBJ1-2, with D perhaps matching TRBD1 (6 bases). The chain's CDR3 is CASSLPRGRGGYTF. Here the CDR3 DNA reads TGTGCCAGCAGCTTGCCCAGGGGAAGGGGTGGCTACACCTTC.